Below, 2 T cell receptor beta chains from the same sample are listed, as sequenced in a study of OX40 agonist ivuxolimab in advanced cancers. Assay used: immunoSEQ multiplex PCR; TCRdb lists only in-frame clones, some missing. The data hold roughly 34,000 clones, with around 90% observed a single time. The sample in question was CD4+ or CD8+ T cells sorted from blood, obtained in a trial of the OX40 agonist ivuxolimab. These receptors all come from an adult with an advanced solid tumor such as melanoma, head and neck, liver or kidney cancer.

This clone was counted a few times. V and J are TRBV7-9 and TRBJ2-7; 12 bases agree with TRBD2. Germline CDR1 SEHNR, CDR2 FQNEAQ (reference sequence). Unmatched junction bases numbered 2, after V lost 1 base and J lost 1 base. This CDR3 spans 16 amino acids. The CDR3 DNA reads TGTGCCAGCAGCTTAGGTGGACTAGCGGGGTCCTACGAGCAGTACTTC. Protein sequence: CASSLGGLAGSYEQYF.

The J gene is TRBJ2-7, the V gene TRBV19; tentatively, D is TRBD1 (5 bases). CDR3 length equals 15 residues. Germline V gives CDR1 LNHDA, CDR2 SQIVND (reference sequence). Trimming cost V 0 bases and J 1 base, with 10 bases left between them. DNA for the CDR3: TGTGCCAGTAGTATAGAAGGGGAAGGGTCCTACGAGCAGTACTTC. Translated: CASSIEGEGSYEQYF.